The clone carrying this T cell receptor (beta chain) was seen a few times. The primer mix had 60 Vbeta and 13 Jbeta primers. Repertoires were generated with immunoSEQ multiplex PCR, while TCRdb's copy carries only in-frame clones and drops some. The sample lists approximately 170,000 clones; 60% to 80% were seen once. These data come from a study of cytomegalovirus exposure and HLA in healthy donors. Study context: Approximately 200 million T cells yielded 100 million or so unique TCR beta sequences in earlier analysis.

Sequencing was carried out using PBMCs. This clonotype was sampled from a woman under 30 in good health and CMV-seronegative.

This chain's CDR3 is CATITGNTEAFF. Here the CDR3 DNA reads TGTGCCACGATAACAGGGAACACTGAAGCTTTCTTT. The rearrangement links TRBV28 to TRBJ1-1; tentatively, D is TRBD1 (5 bases). The CDR3 length is 12 residues. With 10 bases removed from V and 1 base from J, the gap between germline ends came to 10 bases. The germline gives CDR1 MDHEN, CDR2 SYDVKM.